The next 27 T cell receptor beta chains were all read from a single sample in a study of beta chain features in type 1 diabetes. Every isolated RNA sample was fully reverse transcribed, so sequencing captured expressed TCRB transcripts. Produced via immunoSEQ multiplex PCR; TCRdb's table is partial and in-frame only. Among about 320,000 clones, around 15% were seen once, and the ten largest hold about 6.7%. The sample consisted of central memory CD4+ T cells from blood. These receptors came from a young man in good health.

This clone was recorded many times. This sequence joins TRBV6-1 and TRBJ2-7; D not resolved. Germline CDR1 MNHNS, CDR2 SASEGT. This CDR3 is built from 12 residues. The DNA of the CDR3 is TGTGCCATCAGTGAGTACGGGTACGAGCAGTACGTC. Translating it yields CAISEYGYEQYV.

The chain has TRBV6-4 and TRBJ1-1; 7 positions agree with TRBD1. Germline V gene lookup returns CDR1 MRHNA and CDR2 SNTAGT. J was trimmed by 1 base and V by 7 bases; bases with no gene match: 6. The CDR3 has 14 residues. CDR3 sequence: CASTPQGENTEAFF. DNA of the CDR3: TGTGCCAGCACCCCGCAGGGGGAGAACACTGAAGCTTTCTTT.

The chain combines TRBV25-1 with TRBJ2-5; TRBD1 agrees at 7 bases. The CDR3 covers 13 residues. Germline assignment: CDR1 MGHDK and CDR2 SYGVNS. V was clipped by 5 bases and J by 4 bases; unmatched bases: 4. In DNA, the CDR3 is TGTGCCAGCAGTTCGACAGGGCCAGAGACCCAGTACTTC. Translated: CASSSTGPETQYF.

The V call is TRBV4-1, the J call TRBJ2-3, with 8 bases that match TRBD2. CDR1 is MGHRA, CDR2 YSYEKL, per germline. The CDR3 runs to 16 residues. V lost 0 bases to trimming and J lost 0 bases; unmatched junction nucleotides: 2. The chain's CDR3 is CASSQEPSGSTDTQYF. CDR3 in DNA: TGCGCCAGCAGCCAAGAACCTAGCGGGAGCACAGATACGCAGTATTTT.

This clone was seen at least ten times. The chain recombines TRBV7-2 with TRBJ1-5; tentative D call: TRBD1 (5 bases). Germline-derived CDR1 and CDR2 are SGHTA and FQGNSA. The CDR3 is made up of 15 amino acids. V was trimmed by 1 base and J by 0 bases, leaving 7 bases between them. CDR3 protein: CASSLDGHSNQPQHF. CDR3 coding DNA: TGTGCCAGCAGCTTAGATGGACATAGCAATCAGCCCCAGCATTTT. The variable domain in full, completed from reference TRBV7-2 and TRBJ1-5, reads GAGVSQSPSNKVTEKGKDVELRCDPISGHTALYWYRQSLGQGLEFLIYFQGNSAPDKSGLPSDRFSAERTGGSVSTLTIQRTQQEDSAVYLCASSLDGHSNQPQHFGDGTRLSIL.

The CDR3 protein is CASSKRPGQVTDTQYF. The CDR3 nucleotides read TGTGCCAGCAGCAAACGCCCGGGACAGGTCACAGATACGCAGTATTTT. The chain recombines TRBV7-2 with TRBJ2-3; 8 nucleotides match TRBD1. V dropped 5 bases and J dropped 2; count of bases not matched to a gene: 9. Germline loops: CDR1 SGHTA, CDR2 FQGNSA. The CDR3 runs 16 residues.

In its sample, this clone was seen a few times. The chain links TRBV18 to TRBJ1-3; D not certain. V was trimmed by 3 bases and J by 0 bases, leaving 12 bases between them. Germline assignment: CDR1 KGHSH and CDR2 LQKENI. This CDR3 is built from 16 residues. Written as DNA, the CDR3 is TGTGCCAGCTCACCCTCGGCGGGTGTCTCTGGAAACACCATATATTTT. This sequence encodes CASSPSAGVSGNTIYF.

This clone was picked up a small number of times. The V and J genes are TRBV15 and TRBJ2-7; the D gene is possibly TRBD1 (6 bases). V lost 2 bases and J lost 6, with 11 bases in between. Germline values: CDR1 LNHNV, CDR2 YYDKDF (reference sequence). There are 13 residues in the CDR3. CDR3 coding DNA: TGTGCCACCAGCAGACAGGGGTCGAGCGAGCAGTACTTC. It codes for CATSRQGSSEQYF.

In this sample, this clone turned up a few times. The chain joins TRBV7-9 to TRBJ2-4, with 9 bases lining up with TRBD1. Germline loops: CDR1 SEHNR, CDR2 FQNEAQ (reference sequence). This CDR3 has 14 residues. Germline trimming cut 10 bases from V and 7 bases from J; bases unmatched to any gene: 11. CDR3 region: CANSPRTGDNIQYF. CDR3 in DNA: TGTGCCAACTCCCCACGGACAGGGGACAACATTCAGTACTTC.

This clone came up a few times. The identical CDR3 is also encoded by other nucleotide sequences in the sample. The chain links TRBV30 to TRBJ2-1; TRBD2 matches 10 bases. The CDR3 is 16 residues long. CDR1 is GTSNPN and CDR2 is SVGIG in the germline V gene (reference sequence). V lost 0 bases to trimming and J lost 2 bases; unmatched junction nucleotides: 4. The CDR3, as DNA: TGTGCCTGGAGTGTACTCGGACTAGCGGCCTACAATGAGCAGTTCTTC. This translates into CAWSVLGLAAYNEQFF. The variable domain in full, completed from reference TRBV30 and TRBJ2-1, reads SQTIHQWPATLVQPVGSPLSLECTVEGTSNPNLYWYRQAAGRGLQLLFYSVGIGQISSEVPQNLSASRPQDRQFILSSKKLLLSDSGFYLCAWSVLGLAAYNEQFFGPGTRLTVL.

This clone was seen more than once but under ten times. This chain links TRBV5-1 with TRBJ2-7; TRBD1 or TRBD2 may be the D gene (5 bases each). There are 14 residues in the CDR3. Trimming took off 1 base at V and 3 bases at J, with 11 bases between the two ends. CDR1 and CDR2 (germline): SGHRS, YFSETQ. CDR3 sequence reads: CASSLQGDLYEQYF. The CDR3 coding sequence is TGCGCCAGCAGCTTGCAGGGAGACCTCTACGAGCAGTACTTC. The complete variable domain, with remaining parts taken from reference TRBV5-1 and TRBJ2-7, reads KAGVTQTPRYLIKTRGQQVTLSCSPISGHRSVSWYQQTPGQGLQFLFEYFSETQRNKGNFPGRFSGRQFSNSRSEMNVSTLELGDSALYLCASSLQGDLYEQYFGPGTRLTVT.

V is TRBV6-1 and J is TRBJ2-2; D not certain. The CDR3 spans 11 residues. Trimming stripped 5 bases from V and 9 bases from J, with 7 bases between. Germline V CDR1 and CDR2: MNHNS, SASEGT. The CDR3 nucleotides read TGTGCCAGCAGTTCTGCCCGGGAGCTGTTTTTT. As protein: CASSSARELFF.

The chain recombines TRBV4-1 with TRBJ2-1; 12 bases fit TRBD2. The CDR3 totals 17 residues. After removal of 4 bases from V and 2 bases from J, the junction contained 6 bases not matched to a gene. CDR1 and CDR2 from the germline V gene are MGHRA and YSYEKL. For the CDR3, the DNA is TGCGCCAGCAGCCGCCGGACTAGCGGGGCCACCTACAATGAGCAGTTCTTC. Encoded protein: CASSRRTSGATYNEQFF.

The CDR3 loop is CASSLDLSMYF. CDR3 sequence (DNA): TGTGCCAGCAGCTTAGATCTCTCCATGTACTTC. The chain joins TRBV7-9 to TRBJ2-7; D is unclear. The V and J ends lost 1 base and 12 bases respectively, with 10 bases between them. Germline V lookup: CDR1 SEHNR, CDR2 FQNEAQ (reference sequence). The CDR3 length is 11 residues.

In its sample, this clone was seen a few times. V is TRBV18 and J is TRBJ1-1, with D hard to call. Trimming left V 5 bases short and J 3 bases short, with 13 bases between. The CDR3 covers 14 residues. Germline V gene lookup returns CDR1 KGHSH and CDR2 LQKENI. CDR3 sequence (DNA): TGTGCCAGCTCATCAGGCCCCGGGGACACTGAAGCTTTCTTT. Translating it yields CASSSGPGDTEAFF.

V usage is TRBV13 and J usage is TRBJ2-3; 10 positions match TRBD2. CDR1 PRHDT and CDR2 FYEKMQ come from the germline V gene (reference sequence). V lost 5 bases and J lost 1; bases outside the gene matches: 15. This CDR3 has 19 residues. The CDR3 bases are TGTGCCAGCAGCCCCGGGCTAGCGGGGGACCTAGGTGGCACAGATACGCAGTATTTT. It codes for CASSPGLAGDLGGTDTQYF.

V and J are TRBV4-2 and TRBJ2-7; possibly TRBD2 for D (5 bases). CDR1 is LGHNA and CDR2 is YNFKEQ in the germline V gene. The CDR3 contains 14 residues. Between the trimmed V and J ends, which lost 0 bases and 6 bases, there was a span of 12 bases. In DNA, the CDR3 is TGTGCCAGCAGCCAAGATTGGGCGGCGGGCGAGCAGTACGTC. Protein sequence: CASSQDWAAGEQYV.

There are a few counts of this clone. The rearrangement uses TRBV28 and TRBJ2-3; no reliable D call. CDR1 MDHEN and CDR2 SYDVKM come from the germline V gene. This CDR3 contains 12 residues. The ends were cut back, 4 bases at V and 5 bases at J, with 7 bases in the middle. Here the CDR3 reads CASSSRVDTQYF. The DNA of the CDR3 is TGTGCCAGCAGTTCTCGGGTAGATACGCAGTATTTT.

This chain joins TRBV6-1 and TRBJ2-7; 9 bases fit TRBD1. The length of the CDR3 is 15 residues. With 0 bases clipped from V and 6 bases from J, the junction kept 6 bases outside the gene matches. Looked up from germline, CDR1 is MNHNS and CDR2 is SASEGT. DNA for the CDR3: TGTGCCAGCAGTGAAGCGCTGGGGACAGGGTTCGAGCAGTACTTC. Translated: CASSEALGTGFEQYF.

The chain combines TRBV6-1 with TRBJ2-1; 7 bases map to TRBD2. The CDR3 runs 14 residues. V shed 4 bases and J 0 bases; nucleotides not matched to a gene: 0. CDR1 is MNHNS, CDR2 SASEGT, per germline. The CDR3 reads CASSGGGSYNEQFF. The CDR3, as DNA: TGTGCCAGCAGTGGGGGGGGCTCCTACAATGAGCAGTTCTTC.

The chain recombines TRBV9 with TRBJ1-3, with D unclear. Germline lookup yields CDR1 SGDLS and CDR2 YYNGEE. Deletions cut 0 bases from V and 0 bases from J, with 10 bases between. The CDR3 runs to 16 residues. CDR3 loop: CASSVGVGPSGNTIYF. CDR3 coding DNA: TGTGCCAGCAGCGTAGGTGTAGGGCCCTCTGGAAACACCATATATTTT.

This clone has a handful of counts. The genes are TRBV16 and TRBJ1-1; D gene unclear. The CDR3 is 15 residues long. V was clipped by 1 base and J by 4 bases, with 13 bases between them. The V gene's germline CDR1 is KGHSY and CDR2 FQNENV. CDR3 bases: TGTGCCAGCAGCCAATTGGGTATAGGATCCACTGAAGCTTTCTTT. Amino acids: CASSQLGIGSTEAFF.

Concerning this clone itself: The same CDR3 also results from other DNA sequences found in this sample. The chain links TRBV18 to TRBJ2-5, with no clear D. Germline V lookup: CDR1 KGHSH, CDR2 LQKENI. This CDR3 is built from 13 residues. V lost 3 bases, J lost 5 bases, and 10 bases lay in between. CDR3 protein: CASSPSNRETQYF. The CDR3 coding sequence is TGTGCCAGCTCACCCAGCAACCGGGAGACCCAGTACTTC.

The chain recombines TRBV10-2 with TRBJ2-1; weak D call: TRBD1 (6 bases). CDR1 WSHSY and CDR2 SAAADI come from the germline V gene. The CDR3 has 14 amino acids. V lost 7 bases and J lost 7, with 17 bases in between. CDR3 bases: TGCGCCAGCACCGGGGATCAGGGGCGGAATGAGCAGTTCTTC. It specifies CASTGDQGRNEQFF.

CDR3 residues: CASSLAHLDEQYF. DNA for the CDR3: TGTGCCAGCAGCTTAGCGCATCTCGACGAGCAGTACTTC. This rearrangement joins TRBV11-3 to TRBJ2-7, with D unclear. The length of the CDR3 is 13 residues. Germline V gene sequence: CDR1 SGHNT, CDR2 YENEEA. V was clipped by 1 base and J by 5 bases, with 9 bases between them.

At least ten counts were recorded for this clone. The chain recombines TRBV18 with TRBJ2-7, with 8 bases fitting TRBD2. The trim removed 6 bases at V and 7 bases at J, leaving 17 bases unmatched. Germline V gives CDR1 KGHSH, CDR2 LQKENI. The CDR3 contains 16 residues. This CDR3 is CASSLLGTSVTKEQYV. The DNA for the CDR3 is TGTGCCAGCTCCCTCCTAGGGACTAGTGTCACTAAGGAGCAGTACGTC.

The chain is built from TRBV11-3 and TRBJ2-3; D perhaps matches TRBD2 (5 bases). Germline V gene sequence: CDR1 SGHNT, CDR2 YENEEA. The CDR3 length is 17 residues. V shed 1 base and J shed 1 base, with 15 bases lying between them. The CDR3 DNA sequence: TGTGCCAGCAGCTTAGGACCTACTCCGAGGGGCACAGATACGCAGTATTTT. Protein: CASSLGPTPRGTDTQYF.